These 5 T cell receptor beta chains were sequenced from one sample in a study of shared clonotypes between healthy human individuals. Using immunoSEQ multiplex PCR, the repertoire was profiled, and TCRdb retains in-frame clones only, with some absent. Of roughly 490,000 clones listed, roughly 85% are singletons. Material for sequencing was PBMCs. The origin of the receptors is a woman aged 40 to 55 in good health. Some clones in this sample may be carry-over from other donors' samples.

This rearrangement joins TRBV18 to TRBJ2-5, with D hard to call. Germline loops: CDR1 KGHSH, CDR2 LQKENI. The ends were cut back, 5 bases at V and 1 base at J, with 5 bases in the middle. The CDR3 has 12 residues. The CDR3 is CASSSSQETQYF. The DNA of the CDR3 is TGTGCCAGCTCATCTAGCCAAGAGACCCAGTACTTC.

The rearrangement links TRBV7-3 to TRBJ2-1, with D hard to call. Trimming removed 6 bases from V and 8 bases from J, with 20 bases in between. The CDR3 runs 15 residues. CDR1 SGHTA and CDR2 FQGTGA come from the germline V gene. The CDR3 DNA is TGTGCCAGCAGACTGACTCGTCCGAAGTGTGATGAGCAGTTCTTC. It codes for CASRLTRPKCDEQFF.

This chain uses TRBV6-1 with TRBJ1-1; 7 nucleotides line up with TRBD1. V dropped 4 bases and J dropped 2; count of bases not matched to a gene: 10. Germline CDR1 is MNHNS and CDR2 is SASEGT. The CDR3 contains 16 residues. The CDR3 region is CASSGATGQQNTEAFF. The CDR3 coding sequence is TGTGCCAGCAGTGGCGCCACGGGACAGCAAAACACTGAAGCTTTCTTT.

The J gene is TRBJ2-5, the V gene TRBV7-3, with TRBD2 identical over 9 bases. The J segment lost 5 bases and the V segment lost 5 bases, leaving 9 bases of the junction unmatched. Germline loops: CDR1 SGHTA, CDR2 FQGTGA. The length of the CDR3 is 15 residues. Here the CDR3 reads CASSPGLALGETQYF. CDR3 in DNA: TGTGCCAGCAGCCCGGGACTAGCCCTGGGGGAGACCCAGTACTTC.

The gene calls are TRBV5-4 and TRBJ2-3; TRBD1 agrees at 8 bases. J gave up 2 bases and V 5 bases, and 4 bases lay outside the gene matches. The CDR3 has 14 residues. From germline, CDR1 is SGHNT and CDR2 YYREEE (reference sequence). The CDR3: CASSWDRTTDTQYF. The DNA of the CDR3 is TGTGCCAGCAGTTGGGACAGGACCACAGATACGCAGTATTTT.